This is a list of T cell receptor beta chains from one sample in a study of tumor-infiltrating lymphocytes in primary liver carcinoma. MiXCR, applied by TCRdb to the multiplex PCR reads, yields one record per CDR3 protein. The sample lists more than 100,000 distinct CDR3 sequences; approximately 71% were seen once. The sequencing input was tumor-adjacent normal liver tissue. These TCRs come from a woman aged 60-75 years with primary liver carcinoma and hepatitis B virus infection. Each CDR3 is given with its conserved first and last residue. A D gene is named only where the DNA matches it firmly. Clone size is not always given. Where it is, it says once, few, many or a class for expanded clones.

>TRBV11-2|-|-|TRBJ2-7
TGTGCCAGCAGCTTCCCCCAAGGATCCTACGAGCTGTACTTC
CASSFPQGSYELYF
>TRBV10-3|many|TRBD2|TRBJ2-1
TGTGCCACGGGACTAGCGGGAGGGCTAGGTCGCAATGAGCAGTTCTTC
CATGLAGGLGRNEQFF
>TRBV6-1|-|-|TRBJ2-7
TGTGCCAGCAGTGGTATGACTACTGGGAACTACGAGCAGTACTTC
CASSGMTTGNYEQYF
>TRBV11-3|-|-|TRBJ2-1
TGTGCCAGCAGCTTTGCAGCGGCTGCACGGGGTGAGCAGTTCTTC
CASSFAAAARGEQFF
>TRBV6-5|many|-|TRBJ1-1
TGTGCCAGCCAGGCAGGGTGGAACACTGAAGCTTTCTTT
CASQAGWNTEAFF
>TRBV28|few|-|TRBJ1-4
TGTGCCAGCGGTTCTGCAGGGCGATCAACTAATGAAAAACTGTTTTTT
CASGSAGRSTNEKLFF
>TRBV10-3|few|-|TRBJ2-1
TGTGCCATCAGTGCGCCAGGACACGAAGGGTACAATGAGCAGTTCTTC
CAISAPGHEGYNEQFF
>TRBV5-6|-|-|TRBJ2-3
TGTGCCAGCAGCTCCGGGGGGCGGTGGAGAGATACGCAGTATTTT
CASSSGGRWRDTQYF
>TRBV11-2|-|-|TRBJ2-7
TGTGCCAGCAGCAGAGGGTACGTGTTTTCCCACAAGCAGTACTTC
CASSRGYVFSHKQYF
>TRBV11-2|-|-|TRBJ2-3
TGTGCCTGCAGCTTAGGGCCTAGCCTGGCTATCACAGATACGCAGTATTTT
CACSLGPSLAITDTQYF
>TRBV11-2|-|-|TRBJ1-5
TGTGCCAGCAGCCGTGAGGGGCATCAGCCCCAGCATTTT
CASSREGHQPQHF
>TRBV24-1|few|-|TRBJ2-1
TGTGCCACACAGGGACATCTCGACAATGAGCAGTTCTTC
CATQGHLDNEQFF
>TRBV7-9|-|-|TRBJ1-1
TGTGCCAGCAGGCGTCATGGGGACACTGAGGCTTTCTTT
CASRRHGDTEAFF
>TRBV4-1|once|-|TRBJ1-5
TGCGCCAGCAGCCAGAGAATCCTAACAGGAATCGGTCAGCCCCAGCATTTT
CASSQRILTGIGQPQHF
>TRBV10-1|many|TRBD1|TRBJ1-1
TGCGCCAGCTCGGGACAGGTGAACACTGAAGCTTTCTTT
CASSGQVNTEAFF
>TRBV2|few|-|TRBJ2-7
TGTGCCAGCACAGACAAACCCTACGAGCAGTACTTC
CASTDKPYEQYF
>TRBV5-8|-|-|TRBJ2-3
TGTGGCAGCAGAAAGATCCAGTGGATTGCGCAGTATTTT
CGSRKIQWIAQYF
>TRBV11-3|once|TRBD2|TRBJ2-1
TGTGCCAGCGGCTTAGGCGGCGGGAGGCGGGAATATGAGCAGTTCTTC
CASGLGGGRREYEQFF
>TRBV29-1|-|TRBD1|TRBJ2-3
TGCAGCGCCCGCCCCAGGGGGCGCGTAGATACACAGTATTTT
CSARPRGRVDTQYF
>TRBV7-8|once|-|TRBJ2-1
TGTGTCAGCAGCCCCCAGCCGGGCTCCTACAATGGGCAGTTCTTC
CVSSPQPGSYNGQFF
>TRBV21-1|many|-|TRBJ2-7
TGTGCCAGCAGCACAGGGACGGAATCCTACGAGCAGTACTTC
CASSTGTESYEQYF
>TRBV29-1|-|TRBD1|TRBJ2-5
TGCAGTGTTGTGGGACAGGGTCGGGAGACCCGGTACTTC
CSVVGQGRETRYF
>TRBV29-1|-|-|TRBJ2-4
TGTAGCCTGACCTTGGGGGCTTGTGGTAAGGGCGTTCAGTACTTC
CSLTLGACGKGVQYF
>TRBV6-6|-|TRBD1|TRBJ1-5
TGTGCCAGCAGTCCTACAGGGGTTAGCAATCAGCCCCAGTACTTT
CASSPTGVSNQPQYF
>TRBV28|-|TRBD2|TRBJ2-1
TGTGCCAGCAGTTCACCAGGACTAGCGGGAAATGAGCAGTTCTTC
CASSSPGLAGNEQFF
>TRBV2|-|TRBD2|TRBJ2-2
TGTGCCAGCATGGCTAGCGGGAACACCGGGGAGTTGTTTTTT
CASMASGNTGELFF
>TRBV6-2/TRBV6-3|many|-|TRBJ2-3
TGTGCCAGCAGTTACCGGGACTTACAAGCGTCCTTCACAGATACGCAGTATTTT
CASSYRDLQASFTDTQYF
>TRBV4-1|many|TRBD1|TRBJ2-7
TGCGCCAGCAGCCAAGCCCGGACAGGGCACGAGCAGTACTTC
CASSQARTGHEQYF
>TRBV4-1|-|-|TRBJ1-2
TGCGCCAGCAGCCAAGAGGGGACACGGGGATTCCTTCATGGTTACACCTTC
CASSQEGTRGFLHGYTF
>TRBV12-3/TRBV12-4|-|-|TRBJ1-2
TGTGCTAGCACCCCGGTGGGGAGCTATGACTACACCTTC
CASTPVGSYDYTF
>TRBV28|-|-|TRBJ1-6
TGTGCCAGCAGTTTTGGGAGGGAGCTGTACTCACCCCTCCACTTT
CASSFGRELYSPLHF
>TRBV29-1|many|-|TRBJ2-5
TGCAGCGTTGAGGGCCCGCTCCCCTCTCAAGAGACCCAGTACTTC
CSVEGPLPSQETQYF
>TRBV7-9|-|-|TRBJ2-7
TGTGCCAGCAGCCGACTTCTTGGTGTCAGGGGTGGCGAGCAGTACTTC
CASSRLLGVRGGEQYF
>TRBV5-1|few|TRBD1|TRBJ2-7
TGCGCCAGCAGGTACGGGACAGGGTCTGAAGAGCAGTACTTC
CASRYGTGSEEQYF
>TRBV5-1|-|TRBD2|TRBJ2-1
TGCGCCAGCAGCTCGGTGGGACTAGCGGGAGTCCCCTACAATGAGCAGCTCTTC
CASSSVGLAGVPYNEQLF
>TRBV7-8|-|-|TRBJ2-1
TGTGCCAGCAGCTTAGCCAACTACCAACCTAAGCAGTTCTTC
CASSLANYQPKQFF
>TRBV5-1|-|TRBD2|TRBJ2-7
TGCGTCAGCAGCCTACAGACTAGCGGGCCCTACGAGCAGTACTTC
CVSSLQTSGPYEQYF
>TRBV5-1|few|-|TRBJ2-5
TGCGCCAGCAGACCAGGAGGTGAAGAGACCCAGTACTTC
CASRPGGEETQYF
>TRBV11-2|medium-sized|-|TRBJ2-7
TGTGCCAGCAGCTTTCGGTCTGGGGTCGAGCAGTACTTC
CASSFRSGVEQYF
>TRBV6-2/TRBV6-3|many|TRBD2|TRBJ2-7
TGTGCCAGCAGTCTAGCGGGAGGGCCCGTCTACGAGCAGTACTTC
CASSLAGGPVYEQYF
>TRBV12-3/TRBV12-4|-|-|TRBJ1-5
TGTGCCAGGAGCCCCCAGGGGCTGGGTCAGCCCCAGCATTTT
CARSPQGLGQPQHF